This T cell receptor (beta chain) was identified during a study of blood T cell repertoires in COVID-19 (dated by TCRdb to between 2020 and 2021). For the study in its entirety: Samples from collaborators originated in the United States, Italy and Spain and spanned both the acute and convalescent phases of COVID-19. The prospective study material was composed of cDNA or gDNA derived from T cells, B-cell-depleted T cells, or PBMCs. The dataset comprised deeply sampled blood TCRbeta repertoires from subjects exposed to, actively infected with, or recovered from COVID-19. The repertoires were released in a freely available public database meant as a resource for research on the immune response to SARS-CoV-2. Samples came from the ongoing ImmuneRACE study (first 160 participants) plus 1,254 subjects from 6 global collaborators. The sample metadata nearly always contained a de-identified subject ID, COVID-19 status, age in years and sex. Where HLA class I and class II types were available, the types were taken from metadata supplied by the sample provider, not from assay-based typing. Results the study describes overall, beyond this receptor: The amount of clinical and demographic metadata varied by source and participant and was provided uncurated.

Concerning this clone itself: Its antigen is unknown. No much larger clone exists at a distance of one base, and base qualities are not known.

TCRbeta CDR3 regions were amplified from genomic DNA using the immunoSEQ Assay, a bias-controlled multiplex PCR. As for how the authors treated the data: The number of nucleated cells in each sample was estimated by amplification of reference gene primers within the assay. To quantify the absolute abundance of each unique TCRbeta CDR3 rearrangement, sequence reads were collapsed and filtered. Productive Simpson clonality was computed per sample as the square root of Simpson's diversity index over productive rearrangements. TCRdb re-hosts the immuneACCESS table, in-frame sequences only. Its copies lack some clones; in the studies checked, an unresolved V gene accounts for under half of them, and the cause for the rest is not known. V, J and clone size are those of that table, while D and trimming were read from the DNA. This sample gives 130,000 or so clones in total; 79% of them show up just once. In total, the top ten clones hold 4.5% to 5% of the sample.

Based on the germline V gene, the CDR1 and CDR2 sequences are MNHEY and SVGAGI. From the cysteine through the phenylalanine, the CDR3 covers 13 amino acids. Only the CDR3 DNA is retained, 39 bases long and in frame from the first base. One collaborating source in Seattle enrolled patients while the patients were actively infected and followed the patients over time throughout the course of disease. The collaborating institutions used their own protocols to collect whole blood in K2EDTA tubes. Collaborator samples were shipped for TCRbeta analysis as frozen whole blood, isolated PBMCs, or DNA extracted from either sample type.

The sequence was collected from a woman aged 70-85 years with COVID-19, enrolled during active disease. The chain links TRBV6-5 with TRBJ1-5, and perhaps TRBD1 as D gene, on 6 matching bases. Material for sequencing was peripheral blood. For the CDR3, the sequence is CGVGAASNQPQHF. The nucleotide sequence is TGTGGAGTGGGGGCAGCAAGCAATCAGCCCCAGCATTTT.